This is a list of T cell receptor beta chains from one sample in a study of blood T cells in healthy people across ages. MiXCR, run by TCRdb on the 5' RACE reads, gives a single entry per CDR3 protein. Of around 1.5 million distinct CDR3 sequences detected, around 35% appear once; the ten largest clones hold approximately 10%. Specimen: blood. The origin of the receptors is a woman in her 30s in good health. The CDR3 runs from the conserved cysteine through the conserved F or W. A D gene is named only where the DNA matches it firmly. Clone size is stated in some rows and not others, as once, few, many or a class when expanded.

TRBV4-1	.	TRBD1	TRBJ1-4	TGCGCCAGCCACCCGACAGGGGGAGAAAAACTGTTTTTT	CASHPTGGEKLFF
TRBV4-2	.	.	TRBJ1-6	TGTGCCAGCAGCCAGCGGGTTGCCGATAATTCACCCCTCCACTTT	CASSQRVADNSPLHF
TRBV9	few	TRBD1	TRBJ1-2	TGTGCCAGCAGCTCACGAGAAATTCTGCCGGGACAGAAGACGTATGATGGCTACACCTTC	CASSSREILPGQKTYDGYTF
TRBV7-2	once	.	TRBJ1-2	TGTGCCAGCAGCTCGGACTATATCAACTATGGCTACACCTTC	CASSSDYINYGYTF
TRBV5-1	few	TRBD1	TRBJ1-1	TGCGCCAGCAGCGCGACGACAGGGGTGAACACTGAAGCTTTCTTT	CASSATTGVNTEAFF
TRBV29-1	.	.	TRBJ2-1	TGCAGCGGGGACGTCGAGAGCCCCTACAATGAGCAGTTCTTC	CSGDVESPYNEQFF
TRBV3-1	.	.	TRBJ1-4	TGTGCCAGCAGCTCCTCCGGGGAGGTAGGAGTTGAAAAACTGTTTTTT	CASSSSGEVGVEKLFF
TRBV20-1	few	TRBD2	TRBJ2-1	TGCAGTGCAACGGGACTAGCGGGAGTCTACAATGAGCAGTTCTTC	CSATGLAGVYNEQFF
TRBV5-6	.	.	TRBJ1-1	TGTGCCAGCAGCTTGCTTCCCTACCCTGAAGCTTTCTTT	CASSLLPYPEAFF
TRBV30	.	.	TRBJ2-2	TGTGCCTGGGACCATTGGTCGGGCACCGGGGAGCTGTTTTTT	CAWDHWSGTGELFF
TRBV27	.	TRBD1	TRBJ1-2	TGTGCCAGCAGTACAGGGGGAAATGGCTACACCTTC	CASSTGGNGYTF
TRBV10-1	once	.	TRBJ1-1	TGCGCCAGCAGTGAGCGACGGATTGAAGCTTTCTTT	CASSERRIEAFF
TRBV6-5	few	.	TRBJ1-2	TGTGCCAGCAGTTACTCCAGCGGGGGAGACTATGGCTACACCTTC	CASSYSSGGDYGYTF
TRBV3-1	many	TRBD2	TRBJ2-3	TGTGCCAGCAGGGGGACTAGCGGGGGGTACTTTAGCACAGATACGCAGTATTTT	CASRGTSGGYFSTDTQYF
TRBV6-2/TRBV6-3	few	TRBD1	TRBJ2-7	TGTGCCAGCAGTGATCCGGGACAGGGGTCCTACGAGCAGTACTTC	CASSDPGQGSYEQYF
TRBV28	.	TRBD1	TRBJ2-3	TGTGCCAGCAGGGGACCGACAGGGGTACAAGATACGCAGTATTTT	CASRGPTGVQDTQYF
TRBV5-1	many	.	TRBJ1-1	TGTGCCAGCAGTTTAGTCGGGGGAAACACTGAAGCTTTCTTT	CASSLVGGNTEAFF
TRBV9	few	.	TRBJ2-1	TGTGCCAGCAGCGTAGATGGGGCCTACAATGAGCAGTTCTTC	CASSVDGAYNEQFF
TRBV5-1	few	TRBD2	TRBJ2-7	TGCGCCAGCAGCTGGGGACCTAGCGGGGCGGGTATCGCGTACGAGCAGTACTTC	CASSWGPSGAGIAYEQYF
TRBV20-1	.	.	TRBJ2-3	TGCAGTGCTAGGGTTGCGGGCACAGATACGCAGTATTTT	CSARVAGTDTQYF
TRBV5-1	.	.	TRBJ2-3	TGCGCCAGCAGCTTAACAGGGGAGGGGAGAGGCCGCACAGATACGCAGTATTTT	CASSLTGEGRGRTDTQYF
TRBV21-1	once	.	TRBJ2-5	TGTGCCAGCGAAAGGAATCTATACGGCCCCCTTCAGACCCAGTACTTC	CASERNLYGPLQTQYF
TRBV15	few	.	TRBJ2-7	TGTGCCACCGGCAGAGATCAGCAGGGTGGCTACGAGCAGTACTTC	CATGRDQQGGYEQYF
TRBV6-6	few	.	TRBJ2-7	TGTGCCAGCAGTCAACAGGGAGGGGAATACGAGCAGTACTTC	CASSQQGGEYEQYF
TRBV5-6	.	.	TRBJ2-7	TGTGCCAGCAGCCTGTTAACAGGAGAGGACCCCTACGAGCAGTACTTC	CASSLLTGEDPYEQYF
TRBV15	.	.	TRBJ2-1	TGTGCCACCAGCAGAGATTCCTCTAAACAGGCTTCGGAGCAGTTCTTC	CATSRDSSKQASEQFF
TRBV2	.	.	TRBJ1-1	TGTGCCAGCAGTGGGGGAACCTTCACTGAAGCTTTCTTT	CASSGGTFTEAFF
TRBV4-1	.	.	TRBJ2-7	TGCGCCAGCAGTCATGGCGAAGGCGGCTACGAGCAGTACTTC	CASSHGEGGYEQYF
TRBV5-1	.	TRBD1	TRBJ2-7	TGCGCCAGCAGCGAGTTTCTCAACCGGGACAGGGCGAACGAGCAGTACTTC	CASSEFLNRDRANEQYF
TRBV6-1	few	TRBD1	TRBJ2-2	TGTGCCAGCAGTGAAGCACGGGGACAGAGGACCGGGGAGCTGTTTTTT	CASSEARGQRTGELFF
TRBV4-1	many	TRBD1	TRBJ1-2	TGCGCCAGCAGCCAAGACGGGACAGGGGTCTATGGCTACACCTTC	CASSQDGTGVYGYTF
TRBV4-1	.	.	TRBJ1-5	TGCACCAGCAGCCCACTTGGTGGGGTGGAGCCCCAGCATTTT	CTSSPLGGVEPQHF
TRBV10-3	many	TRBD1	TRBJ1-1	TGTGCCATCAGTGAGCCACCTATGGGGACAGTCGGCACTGAAGCTTTCTTT	CAISEPPMGTVGTEAFF
TRBV30	.	TRBD1	TRBJ1-5	TGTGCCTGGTGGGACAGGGGCTTAAATCAGCCCCAGCATTTT	CAWWDRGLNQPQHF
TRBV5-6	few	TRBD1	TRBJ1-2	TGTGCCAGCAGCTTGTACGGACAGGGGAAGGGTGGCTACACCTTC	CASSLYGQGKGGYTF
TRBV27	few	.	TRBJ2-2	TGTGCCAGCAGTTTCACAGTCTTGAACACCGGGGAGCTGTTTTTT	CASSFTVLNTGELFF
TRBV29-1	many	.	TRBJ2-7	TGCAGCGTTTCCGAGGGGGAAATATACGAGCAGTACTTC	CSVSEGEIYEQYF
TRBV2	.	TRBD2	TRBJ2-4	TGTGCCAGCAGTGAAAAGGGAGGGCAGGTAGCCAAAAACATTCAGTACTTC	CASSEKGGQVAKNIQYF
TRBV28	.	TRBD1	TRBJ2-7	TGTGCCAGCAGTCAGGGGGCACGCGACGAGCAGTACTTC	CASSQGARDEQYF
TRBV27	.	TRBD1	TRBJ2-3	TGTGCCAGCAGTCGTCGGGGACAGGGGTTGAGGGATACGCAGTATTTT	CASSRRGQGLRDTQYF
TRBV11-2	.	.	TRBJ2-5	TGTGCCAGCAGCTTAGTTTCCGGGGTACAAGAGACCCAGTACTTC	CASSLVSGVQETQYF
TRBV5-1	.	.	TRBJ2-4	TGCGCCAGCAGCTTTTGGCCCAAGGGGAACATTCAGTACTTC	CASSFWPKGNIQYF
TRBV7-8	.	TRBD2	TRBJ2-1	TGTGCCAGCCGGGAGGAACAGATGGCTAGTGAGCAGTTCTTC	CASREEQMASEQFF
TRBV28	few	TRBD1	TRBJ1-2	TGTGCCAGCAGTTCAACAGGGGGGTCTTTCGGCTACACCTTC	CASSSTGGSFGYTF
TRBV5-6	few	TRBD1	TRBJ2-1	TGTGCCAGCAGCTTTAGACGAGTCGGGACAGGGGGAAAAAATGAGCAGTTCTTC	CASSFRRVGTGGKNEQFF